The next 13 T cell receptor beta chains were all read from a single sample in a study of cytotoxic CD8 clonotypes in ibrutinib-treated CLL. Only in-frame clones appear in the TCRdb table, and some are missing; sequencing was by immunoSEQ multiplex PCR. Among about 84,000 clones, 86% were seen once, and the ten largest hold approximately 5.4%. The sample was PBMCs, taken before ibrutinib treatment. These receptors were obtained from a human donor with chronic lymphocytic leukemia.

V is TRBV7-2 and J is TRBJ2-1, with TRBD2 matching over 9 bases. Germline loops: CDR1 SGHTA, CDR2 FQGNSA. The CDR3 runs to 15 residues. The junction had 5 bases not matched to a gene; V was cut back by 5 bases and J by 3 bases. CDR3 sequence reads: CASSPWTSVYNEQFF. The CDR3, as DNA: TGTGCCAGCAGCCCATGGACTAGCGTCTACAATGAGCAGTTCTTC.

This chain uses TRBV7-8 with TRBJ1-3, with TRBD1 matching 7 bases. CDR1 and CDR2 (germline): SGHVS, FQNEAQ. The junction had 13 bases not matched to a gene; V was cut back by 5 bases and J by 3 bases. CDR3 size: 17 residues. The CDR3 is CASSKYRGLLDGNTIYF. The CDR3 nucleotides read TGTGCCAGCAGCAAATACAGGGGCCTGCTAGATGGAAACACCATATATTTT.

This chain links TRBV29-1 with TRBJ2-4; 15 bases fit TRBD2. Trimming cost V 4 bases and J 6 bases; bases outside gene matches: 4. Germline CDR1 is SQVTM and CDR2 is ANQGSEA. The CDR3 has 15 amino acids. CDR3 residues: CSVGGLAGGGNIQYF. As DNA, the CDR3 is TGCAGCGTTGGGGGACTAGCGGGAGGCGGAAACATTCAGTACTTC.

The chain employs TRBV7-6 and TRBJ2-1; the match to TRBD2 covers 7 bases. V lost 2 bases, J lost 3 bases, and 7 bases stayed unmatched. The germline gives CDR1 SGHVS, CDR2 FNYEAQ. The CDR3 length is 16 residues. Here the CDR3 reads CASSLNPLAVYNEQFF. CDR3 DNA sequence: TGTGCCAGCAGCTTAAATCCCCTAGCGGTCTACAATGAGCAGTTCTTC.

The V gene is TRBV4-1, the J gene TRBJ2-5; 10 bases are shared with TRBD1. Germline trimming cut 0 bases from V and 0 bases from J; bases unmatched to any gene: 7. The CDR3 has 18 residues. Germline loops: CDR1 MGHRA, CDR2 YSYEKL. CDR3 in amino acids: CASSQDRGTGVHQETQYF. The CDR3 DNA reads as TGCGCCAGCAGCCAAGATCGGGGGACAGGGGTTCACCAAGAGACCCAGTACTTC.

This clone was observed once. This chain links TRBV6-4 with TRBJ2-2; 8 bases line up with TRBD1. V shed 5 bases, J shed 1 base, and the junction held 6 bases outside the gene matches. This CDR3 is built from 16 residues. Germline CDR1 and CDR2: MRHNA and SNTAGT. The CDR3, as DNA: TGTGCCAGCAGTCCTCAGGGGGCCCTGAACACCGGGGAGCTGTTTTTT. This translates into CASSPQGALNTGELFF.

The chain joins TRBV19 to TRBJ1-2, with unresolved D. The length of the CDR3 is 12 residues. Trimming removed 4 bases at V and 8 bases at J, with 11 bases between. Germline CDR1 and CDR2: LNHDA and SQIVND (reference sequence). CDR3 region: CASSNTPIGYTF. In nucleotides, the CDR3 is TGTGCCAGTAGTAACACCCCTATCGGCTACACCTTC.

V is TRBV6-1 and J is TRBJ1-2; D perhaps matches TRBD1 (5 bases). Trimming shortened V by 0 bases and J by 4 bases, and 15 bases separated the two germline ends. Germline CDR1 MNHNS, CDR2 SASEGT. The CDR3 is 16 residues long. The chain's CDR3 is CASSEARAEGPYGYTF. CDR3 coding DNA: TGTGCCAGCAGTGAAGCGAGGGCAGAGGGGCCCTATGGCTACACCTTC.

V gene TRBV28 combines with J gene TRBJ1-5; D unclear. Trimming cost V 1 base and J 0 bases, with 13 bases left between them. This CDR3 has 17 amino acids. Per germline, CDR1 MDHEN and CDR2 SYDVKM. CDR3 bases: TGTGCCAGCAGTTTATACAAGCAGGCTTATAGCAATCAGCCCCAGCATTTT. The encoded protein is CASSLYKQAYSNQPQHF. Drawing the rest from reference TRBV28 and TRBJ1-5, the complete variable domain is DVKVTQSSRYLVKRTGEKVFLECVQDMDHENMFWYRQDPGLGLRLIYFSYDVKMKEKGDIPEGYSVSREKKERFSLILESASTNQTSMYLCASSLYKQAYSNQPQHFGDGTRLSIL.

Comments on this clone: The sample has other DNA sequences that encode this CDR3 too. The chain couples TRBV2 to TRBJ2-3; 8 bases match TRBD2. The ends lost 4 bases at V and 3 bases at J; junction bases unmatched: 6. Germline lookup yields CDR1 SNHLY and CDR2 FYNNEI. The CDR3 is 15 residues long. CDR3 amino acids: CASSGRTSRTDTQYF. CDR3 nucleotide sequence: TGTGCCAGCAGTGGCCGGACTAGCCGTACAGATACGCAGTATTTT.

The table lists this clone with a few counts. CDR3: CASSVVGHNEQFF. CDR3 DNA sequence: TGTGCCAGCAGCGTAGTAGGACACAATGAGCAGTTCTTC. This sequence joins TRBV9 and TRBJ2-1; D gene uncertain. Trimming removed 0 bases at V and 5 bases at J, with 6 bases between. The CDR3 runs to 13 residues. The germline CDR1 and CDR2 sequences are SGDLS and YYNGEE.

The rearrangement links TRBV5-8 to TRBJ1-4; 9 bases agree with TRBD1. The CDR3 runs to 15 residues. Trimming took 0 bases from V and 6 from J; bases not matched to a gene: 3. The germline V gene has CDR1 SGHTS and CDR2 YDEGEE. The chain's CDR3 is CASSLVTGGYEKLFF. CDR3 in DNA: TGTGCCAGCAGCTTGGTGACAGGGGGATATGAAAAACTGTTTTTT.

The CDR3 loop reads CASPPTNTGELFF. The CDR3 nucleotides read TGTGCCAGCCCACCAACGAACACCGGGGAGCTGTTTTTT. The gene calls are TRBV7-9 and TRBJ2-2, with D uncertain. The CDR3 runs 13 residues. V was trimmed by 8 bases and J by 0 bases, leaving 7 bases between them. CDR1 and CDR2 from the germline V gene are SEHNR and FQNEAQ (reference sequence). The full variable domain, its missing parts supplied by reference TRBV7-9 and TRBJ2-2, is DTGVSQNPRHKITKRGQNVTFRCDPISEHNRLYWYRQTLGQGPEFLTYFQNEAQLEKSRLLSDRFSAERPKGSFSTLEIQRTEQGDSAMYLCASPPTNTGELFFGEGSRLTVL.